This TCR beta chain derives from a study of blood T cell repertoires in COVID-19. Study-level background: The cDNA or gDNA used as material had been derived from T cells, B-cell-depleted T cells, or PBMCs.

Authors' methods: Using reference gene primer amplification, nucleated cell counts were estimated. The data were produced by immunoSEQ multiplex PCR, yet TCRdb's version contains in-frame clones alone and is incomplete. The D gene and trimming were derived from the DNA, and the V and J assignments and clone size from that table. Of roughly 270,000 clones in the sample, roughly 85% are singletons; the top ten hold around 5.5%. From germline, CDR1 is SGHRS and CDR2 YFSETQ. Trimming cost V 4 bases and J 2 bases; bases outside gene matches: 7. There are 15 residues in the CDR3. The genes are TRBV5-1 and TRBJ2-7; 9 bases agree with TRBD2. Material for sequencing was peripheral blood. This receptor was taken from a man aged 45-60 years with active or convalescent COVID-19. DNA of the CDR3: TGCGCCAGCAGCCGGGGAGTAGCGGGAGCCTACGAGCAGTACTTC. Translation gives CASSRGVAGAYEQYF.